A selection of T cell receptor beta chains follows, all from one sample in a study of T cell clones after liver transplantation. Measured with immunoSEQ multiplex PCR; TCRdb has only the in-frame clones, and not every one. The sample records around 76,000 clones, 80% being singletons. The material sequenced was CD4+ T cells from blood, taken 12 months after liver transplant. The source of these receptors is a human patient who received a liver transplant. Some T cells may be transferred from the graft donor. Each CDR3 is given with its conserved first and last residue. Fields, in order: V gene, J gene, clone size, D gene, CDR3 DNA, CDR3 protein. D genes are given only for firm matches. Clone size appears in some rows only: once, few, many, or a class for an expanded clone.

TRBV18	TRBJ2-1	NA	TRBD2	TGTGCCAGCTCACAAGGACTAGCGGGAGTTATTGAGCAGTTCTTC	CASSQGLAGVIEQFF
TRBV19	TRBJ1-5	few	NA	TGTGCCAGTAGTATGTTAGCTTATAGCAATCAGCCCCAGCATTTT	CASSMLAYSNQPQHF
TRBV9	TRBJ1-5	NA	NA	TGTGCCAGCAGCACTCGGGGGGATCAGCCCCAGCATTTT	CASSTRGDQPQHF
TRBV5-1	TRBJ1-1	NA	NA	TGCGCCAGCAGCTTGGAGGCGGAGGCGGAAGCTTTCTTT	CASSLEAEAEAFF
TRBV7-9	TRBJ2-1	NA	TRBD2	TGTGCCAGCAGCTTTAGGGCGGGACTAGCGTTGAGCTCCTACAATGAGCAGTTCTTC	CASSFRAGLALSSYNEQFF
TRBV18	TRBJ2-1	NA	NA	TGTGCCAGCTCACCGGGCCTATACAATGAGCAGTTCTTC	CASSPGLYNEQFF
TRBV7-2	TRBJ1-1	NA	NA	TGTGCCAGCAGCTTATCGCCAGGGAGGAACACTGAAGCTTTCTTT	CASSLSPGRNTEAFF
TRBV5-5	TRBJ2-1	NA	TRBD2	TGTGCCAGCAGCTTAACTAGCGGATACAATGAGCAGTTCTTC	CASSLTSGYNEQFF
TRBV15	TRBJ1-1	NA	NA	TGTGCCACCAGCAGAGATACGACAGCAGAAGCTTTCTTT	CATSRDTTAEAFF
TRBV2	TRBJ1-2	NA	TRBD1	TGTGCCAGCAGGGTCCAGGGGGGGACTAACTATGGCTACACCTTC	CASRVQGGTNYGYTF
TRBV28	TRBJ2-1	NA	NA	TGTGCCAGCGGCTCCCCAACGGGCGGTCCTAGAGGCCGGAACAATGAGCAGTTCTTC	CASGSPTGGPRGRNNEQFF
TRBV5-1	TRBJ2-3	NA	NA	TGCGCCAGCAGCTTGGTAGCAGGGAGCACAGATACGCAGTATTTT	CASSLVAGSTDTQYF
TRBV10-1	TRBJ1-1	NA	NA	TGCGCCAGCAGTGCCTCCCTCCTAGGGGGCACTGAAGCTTTCTTT	CASSASLLGGTEAFF
TRBV7-6	TRBJ1-3	NA	NA	TGTGCCAGCAGCCACCCTGGCCTTAGCTCTGGAAACACCATATATTTT	CASSHPGLSSGNTIYF
TRBV28	TRBJ1-1	NA	NA	TGTGCCAGCAGTTCGGGGAACACTGAAGCTTTCTTT	CASSSGNTEAFF
TRBV5-1	TRBJ2-2	NA	TRBD2	TGCGCCAGCAGCTGGACTAGCGGACACACCGGGGAGCTGTTTTTT	CASSWTSGHTGELFF
TRBV11-2	TRBJ2-2	NA	NA	TGTGCCAGCAGCTTCACTAGTATACCCGGGGAGCTGTTTTTT	CASSFTSIPGELFF
TRBV5-1	TRBJ1-4	NA	NA	TGCGCCAGCAGCTTGCAAAGGGGAAATGAAAAACTGTTTTTT	CASSLQRGNEKLFF
TRBV28	TRBJ1-1	NA	TRBD1	TGTGCCAGCACCCCCATGACAGGGCAGGCCACTGAAGCTTTCTTT	CASTPMTGQATEAFF
TRBV7-6	TRBJ2-7	NA	TRBD2	TGTGCCAGCAGCTTAGCGGACGGGAGGGCCCCCTACGAGCAGTACTTC	CASSLADGRAPYEQYF
TRBV18	TRBJ2-5	NA	NA	TGTGCCAGCTCACCTCTCGGGGGCAGGGTCGTGGAGACCCAGTACTTC	CASSPLGGRVVETQYF
TRBV4-1	TRBJ1-2	NA	NA	TGCGCCAGCAGCCCGTTGGGGCAGTTAAACTATGGCTACACCTTC	CASSPLGQLNYGYTF
TRBV14	TRBJ2-7	NA	NA	TGTGCCAGCAGCCAGAGAATTTCACTAGGCGGCTACGAGCAGTACTTC	CASSQRISLGGYEQYF
TRBV9	TRBJ2-5	NA	NA	TGTGCCAGCAGGTCTGGGACTGGAAGGGGACATGGGGAGACCCAGTACTTC	CASRSGTGRGHGETQYF
TRBV7-8	TRBJ1-2	NA	NA	TGTGCCAGCAGCCCGAACCAGGGGTACTCTGGCTACACCTTC	CASSPNQGYSGYTF
TRBV7-6	TRBJ2-7	NA	NA	TGTGCCAGCAGCCCAGAGGGGTTCGCGGGGCCCGCCTACGAGCAGTACTTC	CASSPEGFAGPAYEQYF
TRBV7-2	TRBJ1-2	NA	NA	TGTGCCAGTAGCTTCCCCTGGGCTAGTGGCTACACCTTC	CASSFPWASGYTF
TRBV28	TRBJ2-7	NA	NA	TGTGCCAGCAGTTTAAATTTCGAGCAGTACTTC	CASSLNFEQYF
TRBV4-1	TRBJ2-7	NA	TRBD2	TGCGCCAGCAGCAGCAGCAGGCGGGAGGGCTACGAGCAGTACTTC	CASSSSRREGYEQYF
TRBV6-5	TRBJ2-2	few	NA	TGTGCCAGCAGTTACGGGCTAAACACCGGGGAGCTGTTTTTT	CASSYGLNTGELFF
TRBV15	TRBJ1-5	once	NA	TGTGCCACCAGCAGGGGGGTAGGGAGCAATCAGCCCCAGCATTTT	CATSRGVGSNQPQHF
TRBV6-1	TRBJ1-2	NA	NA	TGTGCCAGCTACGATCCCTTTTGGTATGGCTACACCTTC	CASYDPFWYGYTF
TRBV19	TRBJ1-2	NA	TRBD1	TGTGCCAGTAGTATAGACAGGGGGAATGGCTACACCTTC	CASSIDRGNGYTF
TRBV6-1	TRBJ2-7	once	NA	TGTGCCAGCGCGTCTCTAGCCCGCGAGCAGTACTTC	CASASLAREQYF
TRBV4-1	TRBJ2-3	NA	TRBD1	TGCGCCAGCAGCCAAAAACAGACAGGGTGGGGCACAGATACGCAGTATTTT	CASSQKQTGWGTDTQYF
TRBV29-1	TRBJ1-3	few	NA	TGCAGCGTTGCCCCTAACTCTGGAAACACCATATATTTT	CSVAPNSGNTIYF
TRBV4-2	TRBJ1-2	NA	NA	TGTGCCAGCAGCCAAGAGGGTACGCCGGAGATCTATGGCTACACCTTC	CASSQEGTPEIYGYTF
TRBV5-1	TRBJ1-2	NA	NA	TGCGCCAGCAGTTTTGAGTCCCCGAACTATGGCTACACCTTC	CASSFESPNYGYTF
TRBV6-6	TRBJ2-3	NA	TRBD2	TGTGCCAGCAGCTGGACTAGCGGGAGTGGCACAGATACGCAGTATTTT	CASSWTSGSGTDTQYF
TRBV7-8	TRBJ2-7	few	TRBD1	TGTGCCAGCAGCTTTGAGGGACAGGGGGAAGTCGAGCAGTACTTC	CASSFEGQGEVEQYF
TRBV11-2	TRBJ2-7	NA	TRBD2	TGTGCCAGCTCCGGGGGTAGCGGGGCCTACGAGCAGTACTTC	CASSGGSGAYEQYF
TRBV5-1	TRBJ1-1	NA	NA	TGCGCCAGCAGCTTGAAGGGTAACACTGAAGCTTTCTTT	CASSLKGNTEAFF
TRBV18	TRBJ2-5	medium-sized	NA	TGTGCCAGCTCACCACCGTGGACTCAAGAGACCCAGTACTTC	CASSPPWTQETQYF
TRBV5-4	TRBJ2-1	NA	NA	TGTGCCAGCAGCCGACCCCCCGGTGTGTTCAATGAGCAGTTCTTC	CASSRPPGVFNEQFF
TRBV5-1	TRBJ2-7	NA	NA	TGCGCCAGCAGCTTGGAAACCGGGGGCACCTACGAGCAGTACTTC	CASSLETGGTYEQYF
TRBV10-1	TRBJ1-1	NA	TRBD1	TGCGCCAGCAGTCCTACCTCGGGGACAGGGAAGAGGACTGAAGCTTTCTTT	CASSPTSGTGKRTEAFF
TRBV2	TRBJ1-4	many	TRBD1	TGTGCCAGCACCTGGACAGGGAATTTGTTTTTT	CASTWTGNLFF
TRBV5-4	TRBJ2-3	NA	TRBD1	TGTGCCAGCAGCTCAGGGGGCCCTAGCACAGATACGCAGTATTTT	CASSSGGPSTDTQYF
TRBV28	TRBJ2-1	few	NA	TGTGCCAGCAGTTTGCGACCCTGGACGGGGAGCTCCTACAATGAGCAGTTCTTC	CASSLRPWTGSSYNEQFF
TRBV5-4	TRBJ2-3	NA	NA	TGTGCCAGCAGCTTGCCTACAGGGAGGAGCACAGATACGCAGTATTTT	CASSLPTGRSTDTQYF
TRBV7-9	TRBJ2-5	NA	TRBD1	TGTGCCAGCAGCTCTCCGGGACAGAAGGAGACCCAGTACTTC	CASSSPGQKETQYF
TRBV9	TRBJ1-1	NA	NA	TGTGCCAGCAGCGTAGCTTTGACAGTTGAAGCTTTCTTT	CASSVALTVEAFF